The entry below gives a single TCR beta chain sequence along with its context. The entry originates in a study of shared clonotypes between healthy human individuals. V lost 3 bases and J 3 bases, leaving 9 bases between the germline ends. The CDR3 is 14 residues long. CDR1 and CDR2 from the germline V gene are SGDLS and YYNGEE. The table came from immunoSEQ multiplex PCR; TCRdb's copy has only in-frame clones and leaves some out. The profile covers more than 1,200,000 clones, with about 98.5% appearing a single time and 0.36% taken by the ten largest. This sequence was found in a man aged 30-40 years in good health. The chain couples TRBV9 to TRBJ2-2; no firm D call. The sequenced material came from naive CD4+ T cells sorted from blood. As for subset: CD45RA+ positively selected. The CDR3 sequence is CASSERHDTGELFF. CDR3 nucleotide sequence: TGTGCCAGCAGCGAACGACACGACACCGGGGAGCTGTTTTTT. Full variable domain (outside the CDR3, taken from reference TRBV9 and TRBJ2-2): DSGVTQTPKHLITATGQRVTLRCSPRSGDLSVYWYQQSLDQGLQFLIQYYNGEERAKGNILERFSAQQFPDLHSELNLSSLELGDSALYFCASSERHDTGELFFGEGSRLTVL.